The rows below give T cell receptor beta chains drawn from one sample of a study of control samples from healthy donors and cancer patients. Assay used: immunoSEQ multiplex PCR; TCRdb lists only in-frame clones, some missing. The data show about 250,000 clones, over 75% seen once. The sequencing input was PBMCs. The receptors stem from a woman aged 55-70 years with lung cancer. Each CDR3 is given with its conserved first and last residue. A D gene is named only where the DNA matches it firmly.

d_gene	v_gene	CDR3aa
-	TRBV19	CASSIEGRGSGYEQYF
-	TRBV5-8	CASTWRGTSTDTQYF
-	TRBV9	CASSVGRNYGYTF
-	TRBV5-5	CASSPQGSTEAFF
-	TRBV5-1	CASRQETNYGYTF
TRBD1	TRBV7-2	CASSPGQVVTYGYTF
-	TRBV24-1	CATSWDGNTIYF
TRBD1	TRBV10-3	CAISTGMAGANVLTF
TRBD2	TRBV5-1	CASSPGGSTTSYEQYF
-	TRBV5-1	CASSLGGGYEQYF
-	TRBV28	CASSPFLNTEAFF
-	TRBV11-2	CASSLMTGQETQYF
-	TRBV7-9	CASSPGATGYTEAFF
-	TRBV15	CATSNSETQYF
-	TRBV6-5	CASKGVETNEKLFF
-	TRBV10-3	CAISPVTRNEQYF
TRBD1	TRBV18	CASSPPTGAGTQYF
TRBD1	TRBV6-5	CASRGQSSGNTIYF
-	TRBV28	CASIGGTANTGELFF
TRBD2	TRBV5-5	CASSLAGTRGYEQYF
TRBD1	TRBV12-3/TRBV12-4	CASSRTGGTEAFF
-	TRBV5-1	CASSLGSRGNSPLHF
TRBD1	TRBV3-1/TRBV3-2	CASSRGQGRSAFF
-	TRBV15	CATSRESGTYEQYF
TRBD2	TRBV5-5	CASSLASGGGNEQFF
TRBD2	TRBV18	CASSETSWDEQYF
TRBD1	TRBV24-1	CATSDAGTGRETQYF
TRBD1	TRBV7-9	CASSQDRWYEQYF
TRBD1	TRBV9	CASSLSTGIDEKLFF
-	TRBV7-3	CASSSPGTPEEEQYF
TRBD2	TRBV2	CASSLAGNYNEQFF
-	TRBV5-6	CASSRREGAQAQPQHF
-	TRBV6-4	CASPIGSGKDFSGNTIYF
TRBD1	TRBV12-3/TRBV12-4	CASSWTGNQPQHF
-	TRBV4-2	CASSQDFSYQPQHF
TRBD1	TRBV5-1	CASSLTGTGLGSYGYTF
-	TRBV5-1	CASRLAGESSPLHF
-	TRBV20-1	CSATHGYTF
-	TRBV21-1	CASSKVGTGAYEQYF
TRBD2	TRBV5-1	CASSLGASGSGNEQYF
-	TRBV5-1	CASSPSGTGSYNEQFF
-	TRBV19	CASSIRVGYGYTF
TRBD1	TRBV6-5	CASSTGGLEQFF
-	TRBV5-1	CASSDRRGFNTEAFF
-	TRBV7-8	CASSRGVEEKLFF
-	TRBV18	CASSQGRGAGGNTIYF